Each of the 12 T cell receptor beta chains below was sequenced from the same sample in a study of T-cell memory formation after mild COVID-19. TCRdb itself ran the 5' RACE reads through MiXCR, one entry per CDR3 protein. The repertoire includes under 450,000 distinct CDR3 sequences, 23% of them detected once, and about an eighth sits in the top ten. The sequencing sample was made of PBMCs or a T cell subset sorted from them (not recorded which). These receptors all stem from an adult woman who had mild COVID-19 (a few samples of this study predate the infection). Cell type and time point are not known.

The chain is built from TRBV28 and TRBJ2-1; D is perhaps TRBD2 (6 bases). Trimming stripped 1 base from V and 4 bases from J, with 14 bases between. CDR3 length: 16 residues. Germline loops: CDR1 MDHEN, CDR2 SYDVKM. The CDR3 loop reads CASSLSGGVVYNEQFF. The CDR3 DNA sequence: TGTGCCAGCAGTTTATCGGGCGGGGTAGTTTACAATGAGCAGTTCTTC.

The V call is TRBV29-1, the J call TRBJ2-1, with 10 bases that match TRBD1. Per germline, CDR1 SQVTM and CDR2 ANQGSEA. CDR3 length: 15 residues. The V and J ends lost 3 bases and 2 bases, in that order; junction bases with no gene match: 4. The CDR3 bases are TGCAGCGTTGAGGGACAGGGGACAGCCTACAATGAGCAGTTCTTC. It encodes CSVEGQGTAYNEQFF.

This clonotype was observed a handful of times. The genes are TRBV4-1 and TRBJ1-1; 10 bases match TRBD1. The CDR3 is 16 amino acids. CDR1 MGHRA and CDR2 YSYEKL come from the germline V gene. V was pared by 4 bases and J by 1 base, with 6 bases of the junction left unmatched. The CDR3: CASSPMTGGANTEAFF. Written as DNA, the CDR3 is TGCGCCAGCAGCCCGATGACAGGGGGCGCGAACACTGAAGCTTTCTTT.

This clonotype showed up just a few times. The chain combines TRBV24-1 with TRBJ2-2; 7 bases line up with TRBD1. The CDR3 spans 18 residues. Per the germline V gene, CDR1 is KGHDR and CDR2 is SFDVKD. V lost 3 bases, J lost 2 bases, and 11 bases stayed unmatched. The CDR3 reads CATSDRGQRDHNTGELFF. CDR3 in DNA: TGTGCCACCAGTGATCGGGGACAGAGGGACCATAACACCGGGGAGCTGTTTTTT.

This clonotype has just a few counts. Here the CDR3 reads CASSRGTENYEQYF. The CDR3 nucleotides read TGTGCCAGTTCCAGGGGGACGGAAAATTACGAGCAGTACTTC. The V gene is TRBV18, the J gene TRBJ2-7; the match to TRBD1 covers 7 bases. Germline V lookup: CDR1 KGHSH, CDR2 LQKENI. The length of the CDR3 is 14 residues. Trimming at V came to 9 bases and at J to 4 bases, leaving 12 bases not matched to a gene.

This chain uses TRBV7-2 with TRBJ2-1; a possible D gene is TRBD2 (6 bases). Germline V gives CDR1 SGHTA, CDR2 FQGNSA. The V end was cut by 5 bases, the J end by 3 bases, with 17 bases between. The CDR3 covers 16 residues. This chain's CDR3 is CASSPQGAGLYNEQFF. The DNA of the CDR3 is TGTGCCAGCAGCCCGCAGGGAGCGGGTCTCTACAATGAGCAGTTCTTC. The variable domain in full, with the rest retrieved from reference TRBV7-2 and TRBJ2-1, is GAGVSQSPSNKVTEKGKDVELRCDPISGHTALYWYRQSLGQGLEFLIYFQGNSAPDKSGLPSDRFSAERTGGSVSTLTIQRTQQEDSAVYLCASSPQGAGLYNEQFFGPGTRLTVL.

This clonotype was recorded at least ten times. The chain combines TRBV29-1 with TRBJ2-5, with D perhaps matching TRBD1 (7 bases). The CDR3 runs to 13 residues. Trimming took off 7 bases at V and 2 bases at J, with 14 bases between the two ends. Per the germline V gene, CDR1 is SQVTM and CDR2 is ANQGSEA. The CDR3 here is CSARDSSQETQYF. The CDR3 bases are TGCAGCGCGCGGGACAGCTCTCAAGAGACCCAGTACTTC.

This clonotype occurred a few times. V and J are TRBV2 and TRBJ2-1; 7 bases are shared with TRBD2. V shed 5 bases, J shed 4 bases, and the junction held 5 bases outside the gene matches. Germline V gene data show CDR1 as SNHLY and CDR2 as FYNNEI. The CDR3 totals 14 residues. The CDR3: CASSRDGGYNEQFF. CDR3 bases: TGTGCCAGCAGTAGAGACGGGGGGTACAATGAGCAGTTCTTC.

The chain employs TRBV5-1 and TRBJ2-3, with 7 bases matching TRBD2. V shed 5 bases and J 0 bases; nucleotides not matched to a gene: 9. The CDR3 runs 16 residues. The germline CDR1 and CDR2 sequences are SGHRS and YFSETQ. DNA for the CDR3: TGCGCCAGCAGACCTGAACTAGCGCCTAGCACAGATACGCAGTATTTT. It is translated as CASRPELAPSTDTQYF.

This clonotype has just a few counts. This sequence joins TRBV19 and TRBJ1-5; D gene uncertain. The CDR3 covers 13 residues. V shed 5 bases and J shed 6 bases, with 11 bases lying between them. CDR1 and CDR2 from the germline V gene are LNHDA and SQIVND (reference sequence). As DNA, the CDR3 is TGTGCCAGTAGTCCCGGACTTGGTCAGCCCCAGCATTTT. It translates to CASSPGLGQPQHF.

J is TRBJ1-2 and V is TRBV7-9, with D possibly being TRBD1 (6 bases). CDR1 SEHNR and CDR2 FQNEAQ come from the germline V gene (reference sequence). The germline V and J ends were trimmed by 2 bases and 4 bases, with 14 bases remaining between them. The CDR3 covers 15 residues. The CDR3 sequence is CASSLKGLGGYGYTF. Here the CDR3 DNA reads TGTGCCAGCAGCTTAAAGGGGTTAGGGGGCTATGGCTACACCTTC.

In this sample, this clonotype turned up a few times. The gene calls are TRBV6-5 and TRBJ2-1; D may be TRBD1 (5 bases). CDR1 is MNHEY, CDR2 SVGAGI, per germline. V was clipped by 4 bases and J by 7 bases, with 20 bases between them. The CDR3 extends over 16 amino acids. Here the CDR3 DNA reads TGTGCCAGCAGTTCTGGGGCGTACTTGACTCGGAATGAGCAGTTCTTC. Translated, it gives CASSSGAYLTRNEQFF.